This TCR beta chain was sequenced for a study of response to subunit inactivated influenza vaccine. Germline assignment: CDR1 SGHTA and CDR2 FQGNSA. The CDR3 covers 15 residues. V was trimmed by 1 base and J by 0 bases, leaving 10 bases between them. This clonotype was seen more than once but under ten times. Each CDR3 protein is one row after TCRdb ran MiXCR on the RT-PCR reads. The profile shows about 620,000 distinct CDR3 sequences, 11% of them singletons. A further study also used this sample, focusing on T cells expressing NK-cell markers. Per that study: The authors generated TCR beta cDNA through 5'RACE template switching with UMIs. Sorted CD3+CD56+NKG2C+, CD3+CD56+NKG2C- and CD3+CD56-NKG2C+ T cells supplied TCR beta repertoires. Among eight sequenced donors, seven carried HCMV seropositivity while one was seronegative. Expanded clones of NKG2C+ T cells had an unclear HCMV specificity.

V gene TRBV7-2 combines with J gene TRBJ2-7; a possible D gene is TRBD1 (6 bases). The receptor was derived from a man over 45 who received an inactivated influenza vaccine. Material: PBMCs from blood, obtained on the day of vaccination. The CDR3 protein is CASSLVLDSSYEQYF. CDR3 DNA: TGTGCCAGCAGCTTAGTCCTGGACAGCTCCTACGAGCAGTACTTC. Full variable domain (remainder filled in from reference TRBV7-2 and TRBJ2-7): GAGVSQSPSNKVTEKGKDVELRCDPISGHTALYWYRQSLGQGLEFLIYFQGNSAPDKSGLPSDRFSAERTGGSVSTLTIQRTQQEDSAVYLCASSLVLDSSYEQYFGPGTRLTVT.